These 6 T cell receptor beta chains were sequenced from one sample in a study of T-cell reconstitution after alpha-beta-depleted transplantation in children. Unique molecular identifiers were incorporated during preparation of the TCRbeta library. MiXCR was run by TCRdb on the PCR reads, yielding one entry per CDR3 protein. Among about 610,000 distinct CDR3 sequences listed, roughly 10% were seen once. Sequences were derived from PBMCs from the stem cell graft donor, sampled from the stem cell graft. The receptor source for this set is a human donor who donated a stem cell graft to a child with acute myeloid leukemia.

This clonotype was observed many times. This chain uses TRBV7-8 with TRBJ2-1; possibly TRBD2 for D (5 bases). The V end lost 4 bases, the J end lost 3 bases, and 7 bases lay between the germline ends. Germline loops: CDR1 SGHVS, CDR2 FQNEAQ. The CDR3 extends over 13 amino acids. CDR3 residues: CASSWTVYNEQFF. CDR3 bases: TGTGCCAGCAGCTGGACTGTCTACAATGAGCAGTTCTTC.

This clonotype was detected ten times or more. This sequence joins TRBV7-2 and TRBJ1-1, with D possibly TRBD1 on 5 matching bases. This CDR3 comprises 13 residues. From germline, CDR1 is SGHTA and CDR2 FQGNSA. V lost 2 bases, J lost 7 bases, and 11 bases lay in between. CDR3 DNA: TGTGCCAGCAGCTTATCCAGGGTTGGTGAAGCTTTCTTT. Amino acid sequence: CASSLSRVGEAFF.

Many counts were recorded for this clonotype. The V and J genes are TRBV6-5 and TRBJ1-1; unclear D gene. The CDR3 has 14 residues. Trimming removed 2 bases at V and 3 bases at J, with 10 bases between. Germline V CDR1 and CDR2: MNHEY, SVGAGI. CDR3 in DNA: TGTGCCAGCAGTTACGAGGGCAAGGACACTGAAGCTTTCTTT. Amino acid sequence: CASSYEGKDTEAFF.

This chain connects TRBV7-8 to TRBJ2-1; D may be TRBD1 or TRBD2 (6 bases each). The germline V gene encodes CDR1 SGHVS and CDR2 FQNEAQ. This CDR3 spans 15 amino acids. Trimming stripped 6 bases from V and 4 bases from J, with 16 bases between. The CDR3 nucleotides are TGTGCCAGCAGGAAGGGGGGAGGAGAGTACAATGAGCAGTTCTTC. This sequence encodes CASRKGGGEYNEQFF. Combining the CDR3 with reference TRBV7-8 and TRBJ2-1 gives the whole variable domain GAGVSQSPRYKVAKRGQDVALRCDPISGHVSLFWYQQALGQGPEFLTYFQNEAQLDKSGLPSDRFFAERPEGSVSTLKIQRTQQEDSAVYLCASRKGGGEYNEQFFGPGTRLTVL.

J is TRBJ1-2 and V is TRBV14; no clear D gene. CDR3 length equals 15 residues. V was cut by 0 bases and J by 3 bases, with 11 bases left in between. Germline CDR1 reads SGHDN; CDR2 reads FVKESK. The CDR3 protein is CASSQDHRRYYGYTF. The CDR3 DNA reads TGTGCCAGCAGCCAAGATCACCGGAGATACTATGGCTACACCTTC.

This clonotype appeared many times. The chain couples TRBV30 to TRBJ1-1; no clear D gene. Trimming left V 5 bases short and J 7 bases short, with 2 bases between. This CDR3 is 8 amino acids long. Per germline, CDR1 GTSNPN and CDR2 SVGIG (reference sequence). The DNA for the CDR3 is TGTGCCTGGGGTGAAGCTTTCTTT. Amino acid sequence: CAWGEAFF.